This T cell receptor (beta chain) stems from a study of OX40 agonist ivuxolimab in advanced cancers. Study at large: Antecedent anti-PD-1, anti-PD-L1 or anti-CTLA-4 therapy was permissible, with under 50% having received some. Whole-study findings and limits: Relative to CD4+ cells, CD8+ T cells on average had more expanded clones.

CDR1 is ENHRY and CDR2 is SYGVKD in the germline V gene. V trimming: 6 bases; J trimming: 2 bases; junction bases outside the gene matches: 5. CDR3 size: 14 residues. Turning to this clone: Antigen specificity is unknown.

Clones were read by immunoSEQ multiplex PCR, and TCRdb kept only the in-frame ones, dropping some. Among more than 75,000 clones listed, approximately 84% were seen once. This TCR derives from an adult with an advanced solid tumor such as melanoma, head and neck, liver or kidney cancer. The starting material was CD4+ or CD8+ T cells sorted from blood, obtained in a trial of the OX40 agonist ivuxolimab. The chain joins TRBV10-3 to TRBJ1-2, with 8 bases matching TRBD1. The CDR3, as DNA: TGTGCCATCAGCGGGACAGGTGGGAACTATGGCTACACCTTC. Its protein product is CAISGTGGNYGYTF.